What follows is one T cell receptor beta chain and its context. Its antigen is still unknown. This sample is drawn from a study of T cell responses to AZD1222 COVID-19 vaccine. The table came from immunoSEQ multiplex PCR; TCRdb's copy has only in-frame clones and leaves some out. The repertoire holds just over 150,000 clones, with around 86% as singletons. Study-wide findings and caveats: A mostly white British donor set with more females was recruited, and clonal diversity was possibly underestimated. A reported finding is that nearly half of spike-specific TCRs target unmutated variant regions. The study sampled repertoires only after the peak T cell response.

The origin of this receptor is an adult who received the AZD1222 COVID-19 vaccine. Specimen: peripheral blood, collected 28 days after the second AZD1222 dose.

CDR3 in amino acids: CASTVDSTGNTIYF. CDR3 sequence (DNA): TGTGCCAGCACGGTGGACAGCACTGGAAACACCATATATTTT. The chain has TRBV6-5 and TRBJ1-3; maybe TRBD1 (6 bases). V was pared by 7 bases and J by 2 bases, with 12 bases between. The CDR3 contains 14 residues. Germline V CDR1 and CDR2: MNHEY, SVGAGI.